This T cell receptor beta chain is drawn from a study of cytomegalovirus exposure and HLA in healthy donors. Study at large: Of the donors genotyped, several hundred in all, about 82% fell in the Caucasian-associated ancestry cluster.

Study-wide points: HLA alleles showed associations with some 17,000 TCR beta sequences in a later analysis, at a 0.05 false discovery rate.

In the PCR, 60 Vbeta and 13 Jbeta primers were used. Clones were sequenced by immunoSEQ multiplex PCR, and TCRdb holds only the in-frame ones, with some missing. The sample yields some 140,000 clones, 74% seen once. Between the trimmed V and J ends, which lost 4 bases and 2 bases, there was a span of 13 bases. Germline assignment: CDR1 SGHRS and CDR2 YFSETQ. The CDR3 has 14 residues. Concerning this clone: No antigen is known for it. This same CDR3 is encoded by further DNA sequences in the sample.

Sequenced input: PBMCs. The receptor comes from a man aged 25 to 40 in good health and CMV-seronegative. The chain combines TRBV5-1 with TRBJ2-7; a weak D match, TRBD2 (6 bases). As DNA, the CDR3 is TGCGCCAGCAGCCCCCGGGACTCAACCTACGAGCAGTACTTC. The encoded protein is CASSPRDSTYEQYF.